One sample yielded the 20 T cell receptor beta chains listed below, sequenced in a study of shared clonotypes between healthy human individuals. Naive CD8 cells lacked CD45RO, underwent positive selection for CCR7 and left out terminally differentiated effector memory CD45RA+ cells. Only in-frame clones appear in the TCRdb table, and some are missing; sequencing was by immunoSEQ multiplex PCR. The sample contains millions of clones, about 92% of which appear only once. Specimen: naive CD8+ T cells from PBMCs. These receptors were obtained from a man between 18 and 29 years old in good health. Some clones in this sample may be carry-over from other donors' samples.

The chain combines TRBV27 with TRBJ1-2, with TRBD1 matching over 10 bases. The CDR3 totals 16 residues. Trimming removed 4 bases from V and 4 bases from J; junction bases left unmatched: 9. Germline V gives CDR1 MNHEY, CDR2 SMNVEV (reference sequence). CDR3 DNA: TGTGCCAGCAGTTCCCCTCGGGACAGGGGAGGCTATGGCTACACCTTC. Its translation: CASSSPRDRGGYGYTF.

About this clone itself: The same CDR3 arises from other DNA sequences in this sample as well. The rearrangement joins TRBV9 to TRBJ2-5, with no clear D. V shed 3 bases and J shed 2 bases, with 11 bases lying between them. Germline CDR1 is SGDLS and CDR2 is YYNGEE. The CDR3 is 14 residues long. The CDR3 reads CASSARTAQETQYF. The CDR3 DNA is TGTGCCAGCAGCGCCCGGACGGCTCAAGAGACCCAGTACTTC.

The genes are TRBV10-2 and TRBJ1-5; 9 bases fit TRBD1. After removal of 3 bases from V and 6 bases from J, the junction contained 6 bases not matched to a gene. The CDR3 extends over 15 amino acids. CDR1 is WSHSY and CDR2 is SAAADI in the germline V gene. The CDR3 sequence is CASSDTGGLPQPQHF. The CDR3, as DNA: TGCGCCAGCAGTGATACAGGGGGCCTCCCTCAGCCCCAGCATTTT.

Regarding this clone: This specimen includes other DNA sequences encoding the same CDR3. This rearrangement joins TRBV27 to TRBJ2-3; possibly TRBD2 for D (6 bases). The CDR3 loop spans 12 amino acids. CDR1 and CDR2 (germline): MNHEY, SMNVEV (reference sequence). Trimming took off 6 bases at V and 4 bases at J, with 8 bases between the two ends. The CDR3 DNA follows: TGTGCCAGCAGCCCGGGGGCAGATACGCAGTATTTT. Protein: CASSPGADTQYF.

This chain uses TRBV28 with TRBJ2-7; D may be TRBD2 (6 bases). Trimming took off 5 bases at V and 2 bases at J, with 22 bases between the two ends. Germline V CDR1 and CDR2: MDHEN, SYDVKM. There are 17 residues in the CDR3. The CDR3 sequence is CASSGGTGEKSTYEQYF. The CDR3 DNA reads as TGTGCCAGCAGTGGCGGGACGGGGGAGAAAAGTACCTACGAGCAGTACTTC. Looking up the rest from reference TRBV28 and TRBJ2-7 gives the full variable domain: DVKVTQSSRYLVKRTGEKVFLECVQDMDHENMFWYRQDPGLGLRLIYFSYDVKMKEKGDIPEGYSVSREKKERFSLILESASTNQTSMYLCASSGGTGEKSTYEQYFGPGTRLTVT.

In its sample, this clone was seen a few times. Other DNA sequences from this sample encode an identical CDR3 as well. The CDR3 sequence is CASSYAANTEAFF. The CDR3 DNA is TGTGCCAGCAGTTATGCCGCGAACACTGAAGCTTTCTTT. The chain employs TRBV6-5 and TRBJ1-1; the D is unclear. Germline V gives CDR1 MNHEY, CDR2 SVGAGI. The CDR3 sequence is 13 residues long. Trimming stripped 3 bases from V and 1 base from J, with 6 bases between.

The rearrangement uses TRBV2 and TRBJ2-7; D is possibly TRBD2 (5 bases). Germline loops: CDR1 SNHLY, CDR2 FYNNEI. V gave up 2 bases and J gave up 6 bases, with 14 bases separating them. The CDR3 covers 14 residues. The DNA of the CDR3 is TGTGCCAGCAGTGAAAGGCGACGGGATCTCGAGCAGTACTTC. Its protein is CASSERRRDLEQYF.

The table lists this clone with a count of one. The V call is TRBV27, the J call TRBJ2-1; D is perhaps TRBD2 (7 bases). V lost 7 bases, J lost 8 bases, and 21 bases lay in between. The CDR3 is 15 amino acids. CDR1 is MNHEY and CDR2 is SMNVEV in the germline V gene (reference sequence). DNA of the CDR3: TGTGCCAGCACGGTTTTCCGGGGGGCCGGCGATGAGCAGTTCTTC. Protein sequence: CASTVFRGAGDEQFF.

V and J are TRBV10-1 and TRBJ2-1; 9 bases line up with TRBD2. Trimming took 2 bases from V and 6 from J; bases not matched to a gene: 14. Germline V gene data show CDR1 as WNHNN and CDR2 as SYGVQD (reference sequence). The CDR3 contains 18 residues. The CDR3 sequence is CASSELASGASGLNEQFF. The CDR3 nucleotides read TGCGCCAGCAGTGAGCTCGCTAGCGGGGCGAGCGGCCTCAATGAGCAGTTCTTC.

The chain employs TRBV5-8 and TRBJ2-2; D unclear. CDR3 size: 16 residues. Trimming stripped 4 bases from V and 0 bases from J, with 13 bases between. Germline V CDR1 and CDR2: SGHTS, YDEGEE. Written as DNA, the CDR3 is TGTGCCAGCAGCCTAGTACGACTGCCGAACACCGGGGAGCTGTTTTTT. Its protein product is CASSLVRLPNTGELFF.

The J gene is TRBJ2-1, the V gene TRBV29-1; 8 nucleotides align to TRBD1. Per the germline V gene, CDR1 is SQVTM and CDR2 is ANQGSEA. The CDR3 totals 14 residues. Germline trimming cut 7 bases from V and 0 bases from J; bases unmatched to any gene: 5. CDR3 in DNA: TGCAGCGCTAGGACAGGGAGCTCCTACAATGAGCAGTTCTTC. This encodes CSARTGSSYNEQFF.

The chain has TRBV5-1 and TRBJ2-5; 10 bases are a match to TRBD1. Germline V CDR1 and CDR2: SGHRS, YFSETQ. The CDR3 contains 15 residues. Losses at the gene ends were 4 bases for V and 3 bases for J; bases not matched to a gene: 6. The CDR3 region is CASSPDRGRKETQYF. CDR3 sequence (DNA): TGCGCCAGCAGCCCGGACAGGGGGAGGAAAGAGACCCAGTACTTC. The full variable domain, with the rest looked up from reference TRBV5-1 and TRBJ2-5, is KAGVTQTPRYLIKTRGQQVTLSCSPISGHRSVSWYQQTPGQGLQFLFEYFSETQRNKGNFPGRFSGRQFSNSRSEMNVSTLELGDSALYLCASSPDRGRKETQYFGPGTRLLVL.

Regarding this clone: Within the sample, other DNA sequences also encode this same CDR3. This chain connects TRBV7-2 to TRBJ2-7; D remains unclear. Germline values: CDR1 SGHTA, CDR2 FQGNSA. Trimming stripped 5 bases from V and 3 bases from J, with 11 bases between. This CDR3 region has 13 residues. The CDR3 DNA reads TGTGCCAGCAGCCCCGCCAGATACTACGAGCAGTACTTC. Translating gives CASSPARYYEQYF.

This chain uses TRBV6-1 with TRBJ1-5; D is unresolved. The V end lost 4 bases, the J end lost 1 base, and 14 bases lay between the germline ends. This CDR3 contains 16 residues. Germline CDR1 MNHNS, CDR2 SASEGT. The CDR3 loop reads CASSAWQYTSNQPQHF. The CDR3 nucleotides read TGTGCCAGCAGTGCCTGGCAGTATACAAGCAATCAGCCCCAGCATTTT.

This chain joins TRBV6-5 and TRBJ2-1, with D possibly TRBD1 on 6 matching bases. V lost 4 bases, J lost 7 bases, and 8 bases lay in between. The CDR3 runs to 12 residues. Germline CDR1 and CDR2: MNHEY and SVGAGI. The CDR3 here is CASSSGQNEQFF. CDR3 in DNA: TGTGCCAGCAGTTCCGGACAGAATGAGCAGTTCTTC.

In DNA, the CDR3 is TGTGCCAGCAGCATATCTAGCGGGAGGTTGACAGATACGCAGTATTTT. It is translated as CASSISSGRLTDTQYF. The gene calls are TRBV9 and TRBJ2-3, with TRBD2 identical over 11 bases. Germline assignment: CDR1 SGDLS and CDR2 YYNGEE. V shed 4 bases, J shed 3 bases, and the junction held 7 bases outside the gene matches. The CDR3 has 16 residues.

The V gene is TRBV27, the J gene TRBJ1-5, with unresolved D. The CDR3 sequence is 15 residues long. Germline CDR1 MNHEY, CDR2 SMNVEV (reference sequence). V was pared by 5 bases and J by 0 bases, with 11 bases between. The CDR3 protein is CASSPSVYSNQPQHF. In DNA form, the CDR3 reads TGTGCCAGCAGTCCCAGCGTTTATAGCAATCAGCCCCAGCATTTT.

Concerning this clone: Within the sample, other DNA sequences also encode this same CDR3. The chain couples TRBV27 to TRBJ1-1, with D tentatively TRBD1 (5 bases). CDR3 length equals 13 residues. Germline CDR1 reads MNHEY; CDR2 reads SMNVEV (reference sequence). V lost 3 bases, J lost 3 bases, and 8 bases lay in between. In DNA, the CDR3 is TGTGCCAGCAGTTTGTTGGGGGACACTGAAGCTTTCTTT. It yields the protein CASSLLGDTEAFF.

The chain carries TRBV9 and TRBJ2-1; 8 nucleotides align to TRBD1. V lost 5 bases, J lost 4 bases, and 20 bases stayed unmatched. CDR3 length: 19 residues. Germline loops: CDR1 SGDLS, CDR2 YYNGEE. CDR3 coding DNA: TGTGCCAGCAGTACCCACACCGCGGCCGCAGGGGGCTCGTACAATGAGCAGTTCTTC. Translating gives CASSTHTAAAGGSYNEQFF.

The rearrangement links TRBV25-1 to TRBJ1-2, with 7 bases fitting TRBD1. With V trimmed by 6 bases and J by 7 bases, 14 bases remained unmatched. Germline values: CDR1 MGHDK, CDR2 SYGVNS. The CDR3 spans 15 residues. Here the CDR3 reads CASSELGTVLTGYTF. The DNA of the CDR3 is TGTGCCAGCAGCGAGCTTGGGACAGTCCTGACTGGCTACACCTTC.